These T cell receptor beta chains were read from a single sample in a study of cytomegalovirus exposure and HLA in healthy donors. Here immunoSEQ multiplex PCR was the method, and the copy in TCRdb shows in-frame clones only, minus some. The sample lists 120,000 to 150,000 clones, roughly four fifths occurring once. The sequencing sample was made of PBMCs. These receptors were obtained from a human donor in good health. CDR3s include the opening cysteine and the closing phenylalanine or tryptophan. A D gene is named only where the DNA matches it firmly. Not all rows give a size; the values are once, few, many and, for expanded clones, a class.

size: -; V: TRBV10-3; J: TRBJ1-5; D: TRBD1; DNA: TGTGCCATCAGGGGACAGGGGCCGAGGCAGCCCCAGCATTTT; CDR3: CAIRGQGPRQPQHF
size: few; V: TRBV6-1; J: TRBJ2-1; D: TRBD2; DNA: TGTGCCAGCATAGCGGGGGAATACAATGAGCAGTTCTTC; CDR3: CASIAGEYNEQFF
size: few; V: TRBV25-1; J: TRBJ1-2; D: -; DNA: TGTGCCAGCAAGGGAGAGAACTATGGCTACACCTTC; CDR3: CASKGENYGYTF
size: -; V: TRBV7-3; J: TRBJ2-1; D: TRBD1; DNA: TGTGCCAGCAGCCCGACAGGGTATGAGCAGTTCTTC; CDR3: CASSPTGYEQFF
size: -; V: TRBV2; J: TRBJ2-7; D: -; DNA: TGTGCCAGCAGTGATGCCAGGGCCGGGGAGCAGTACTTC; CDR3: CASSDARAGEQYF
size: -; V: TRBV4-2; J: TRBJ2-3; D: TRBD1; DNA: TGTGCCAGCAGCCAACCCCCGTGGTCAGGACAGGGGATAGATACGCAGTATTTT; CDR3: CASSQPPWSGQGIDTQYF
size: -; V: TRBV4-2; J: TRBJ1-1; D: -; DNA: TGTGCCAGCAGCCAAGATAAGGGGCGGTACACTGAAGCTTTCTTT; CDR3: CASSQDKGRYTEAFF
size: -; V: TRBV13; J: TRBJ1-6; D: -; DNA: TGTGCCAGCAGCTCCTCTAGGGGTGTGAGGAATTCACCCCTCCACTTT; CDR3: CASSSSRGVRNSPLHF
size: -; V: TRBV18; J: TRBJ2-1; D: TRBD2; DNA: TGTGCCAGCTCACTATCAGCGGGGGGCGCCACCTACAATGAGCAGTTCTTC; CDR3: CASSLSAGGATYNEQFF
size: -; V: TRBV30; J: TRBJ2-3; D: -; DNA: TGTGCCTGGAGGCGGGTAACCAGCACAGATACGCAGTATTTT; CDR3: CAWRRVTSTDTQYF
size: -; V: TRBV5-1; J: TRBJ2-7; D: -; DNA: TGCGCCAGCAGCTTGGCGGGATCGAGAGACGAGCAGTACTTC; CDR3: CASSLAGSRDEQYF
size: -; V: TRBV11-3; J: TRBJ2-7; D: TRBD1; DNA: TGTGCCAGCAGCTCACGACAGGGGCGGCGAGAGCAGTACTTC; CDR3: CASSSRQGRREQYF
size: -; V: TRBV2; J: TRBJ1-4; D: -; DNA: TGTGCCAGCAGTAAATCTTGGGGGAGGGCAACTAATGAAAAACTGTTTTTT; CDR3: CASSKSWGRATNEKLFF
size: -; V: TRBV15; J: TRBJ2-1; D: TRBD1; DNA: TGTGCCACCCGAGAGACAGGGTCTTACAATGAGCAGTTCTTC; CDR3: CATRETGSYNEQFF
size: -; V: TRBV4-2; J: TRBJ1-4; D: -; DNA: TGTGCCAGCAGCCAGGAGGGGGGGCGTGAAAAACTGTTTTTT; CDR3: CASSQEGGREKLFF
size: -; V: TRBV7-7; J: TRBJ1-1; D: TRBD1; DNA: TGTGCTAGCAGCTTAGGGACAGCCACTGAAGCTTTCTTT; CDR3: CASSLGTATEAFF
size: few; V: TRBV11-2; J: TRBJ1-2; D: -; DNA: TGTGCCAGCAGCGCTACAGGATCTGGAGGCTACACCTTC; CDR3: CASSATGSGGYTF
size: -; V: TRBV4-1; J: TRBJ2-1; D: -; DNA: TGCGCCAGCAGCGAGGCGCGGTACAATGAGCAGTTCTTC; CDR3: CASSEARYNEQFF
size: -; V: TRBV27; J: TRBJ1-2; D: -; DNA: TGTGCCAGCAGTCGATCAGACAGTTCCTATGGCTACACCTTC; CDR3: CASSRSDSSYGYTF
size: -; V: TRBV6-5; J: TRBJ2-3; D: TRBD1; DNA: TGTGCCAGCAGTTACGGCCGGACAGGAGGAGATACGCAGTATTTT; CDR3: CASSYGRTGGDTQYF
size: -; V: TRBV6-1; J: TRBJ1-3; D: TRBD1; DNA: TGTGCCAGCAGTGAAGGTGGACAGGGGAACACCATATATTTT; CDR3: CASSEGGQGNTIYF
size: -; V: TRBV7-8; J: TRBJ1-2; D: -; DNA: TGTGCCAGCAGCTTAGAAGGGGACGGGGGCTATGGCTACACCTTC; CDR3: CASSLEGDGGYGYTF
size: -; V: TRBV7-9; J: TRBJ2-1; D: -; DNA: TGTGCCAGCAGCTTAGGGCGGGATCCCTACAATGAGCAGTTCTTC; CDR3: CASSLGRDPYNEQFF
size: once; V: TRBV30; J: TRBJ1-5; D: -; DNA: TGTGCCTGGAGTGTAGAACAGGACAATCAGCCCCAGCATTTT; CDR3: CAWSVEQDNQPQHF
size: -; V: TRBV10-2; J: TRBJ2-5; D: TRBD1; DNA: TGCGCCAGCAACGACAGGGAGGAGACCCAGTACTTC; CDR3: CASNDREETQYF
size: -; V: TRBV6-5; J: TRBJ2-1; D: TRBD1; DNA: TGTGCCAGCAGTTACACCGGGACAGAGAATAACAATGAGCAGTTCTTC; CDR3: CASSYTGTENNNEQFF
size: once; V: TRBV5-4; J: TRBJ1-5; D: TRBD1; DNA: TGTGCCAGCCACGGTAAGGGGAGATACTCAGGGGGCGGACAGCCCCAGCATTTT; CDR3: CASHGKGRYSGGGQPQHF
size: -; V: TRBV5-8; J: TRBJ1-5; D: TRBD1; DNA: TGTGCCAGCAGCTTGGAAGGGGGCGGTCAGCCCCAGCATTTT; CDR3: CASSLEGGGQPQHF
size: -; V: TRBV5-1; J: TRBJ1-2; D: -; DNA: TGCGCCAGCAGCTTGACCGGGTGGGGAGATGGCTACACCTTC; CDR3: CASSLTGWGDGYTF
size: -; V: TRBV7-9; J: TRBJ1-2; D: TRBD1; DNA: TGTGCCAGCAGCCCCGCGGGGACAGGGGGCTATGCCAATGGCTACACCTTC; CDR3: CASSPAGTGGYANGYTF
size: once; V: TRBV27; J: TRBJ2-1; D: TRBD2; DNA: TGTGCCAGCAGCTTACTAGCGGGATTTTACTATGAGCAGTTCTTC; CDR3: CASSLLAGFYYEQFF
size: -; V: TRBV29-1; J: TRBJ2-3; D: -; DNA: TGCAGCGTTGAGAGGGCGAGACCCCTCACAGATACGCAGTATTTT; CDR3: CSVERARPLTDTQYF
size: few; V: TRBV6-1; J: TRBJ1-2; D: -; DNA: TGTGCCAGCAGGGACCCGATACACAGGGTGGATGGCTACACCTTC; CDR3: CASRDPIHRVDGYTF
size: -; V: TRBV11-2; J: TRBJ2-5; D: TRBD1; DNA: TGTGCCAGCAGCTTAGATTTGGGACAGGGGGAGAGAGAGACCCAGTACTTC; CDR3: CASSLDLGQGERETQYF
size: -; V: TRBV4-1; J: TRBJ1-5; D: -; DNA: TGCGCCAGCAGCCAAGGTAGTCAGCCCCAGCATTTT; CDR3: CASSQGSQPQHF
size: -; V: TRBV7-2; J: TRBJ2-3; D: TRBD2; DNA: TGTGCCAGCAGCCAAAGGCTAGCGGGGGGCACAGATACGCAGTATTTT; CDR3: CASSQRLAGGTDTQYF
size: -; V: TRBV5-6; J: TRBJ1-5; D: TRBD1; DNA: TGTGCCAGCAGCTTCCGGACAGGGGGGAACAATCAGCCCCAGCATTTT; CDR3: CASSFRTGGNNQPQHF
size: -; V: TRBV4-1; J: TRBJ1-5; D: TRBD1; DNA: TGCGCCAGCAGCCATCAGGGGGTGAGCAATCAGCCCCAGCATTTT; CDR3: CASSHQGVSNQPQHF
size: few; V: TRBV7-9; J: TRBJ2-3; D: -; DNA: TGTGCCAGCAGCCTTGGGGTCGTGCGGGGCACAGATACGCAGTATTTT; CDR3: CASSLGVVRGTDTQYF
size: -; V: TRBV27; J: TRBJ1-2; D: -; DNA: TGTGCCAGCAGTCCAGGGAGGGTCTATGGCTACACCTTC; CDR3: CASSPGRVYGYTF
size: -; V: TRBV6-5; J: TRBJ2-5; D: -; DNA: TGTGCCAGCAGTTACGACCTAAGGGGAGAGACCCAGTACTTC; CDR3: CASSYDLRGETQYF
size: -; V: TRBV25-1; J: TRBJ2-2; D: -; DNA: TGTGCCAGCAGTGACAGGGTAGGGTCCGGGGAGCTGTTTTTT; CDR3: CASSDRVGSGELFF
size: -; V: TRBV6-1; J: TRBJ2-7; D: -; DNA: TGTGCCAGCAGTGAACTCGGGGGTTCCTACGAGCAGTACTTC; CDR3: CASSELGGSYEQYF
size: -; V: TRBV7-8; J: TRBJ2-2; D: TRBD2; DNA: TGTGCCAGCAGCCCTCCGACGACTAGCGACACCGGGGAGCTGTTTTTT; CDR3: CASSPPTTSDTGELFF
size: -; V: TRBV5-1; J: TRBJ2-7; D: TRBD1; DNA: TGCGCCAGCAGCTTGGGACAACGGGACAGACCCTACGAGCAGTACTTC; CDR3: CASSLGQRDRPYEQYF
size: -; V: TRBV7-9; J: TRBJ1-1; D: TRBD1; DNA: TGTGCCAGCAGCCTGTCCCGGGACAGGGGAAATGGTGAAGCTTTCTTT; CDR3: CASSLSRDRGNGEAFF
size: -; V: TRBV5-1; J: TRBJ2-1; D: -; DNA: TGCGCCAGCAGCTCCCCATCAGTTGCCTACAATGAGCAGTTCTTC; CDR3: CASSSPSVAYNEQFF